Listed below are T cell receptor beta chains from one sample, sequenced in a study of CD8 T cells in ankylosing spondylitis. A single record per CDR3 protein comes from TCRdb applying MiXCR to the 5' RACE reads. The data show a few hundred thousand distinct CDR3 sequences, around 20% seen once. The sample was blood, either unsorted or a sorted T cell fraction (not recorded which). The origin of the receptors is a male donor with ankylosing spondylitis or in good health (not recorded which). CDR3s include the opening cysteine and the closing phenylalanine or tryptophan. The order of the fields is J gene, CDR3 length, clone size, D gene, V gene, CDR3 protein, CDR3 DNA. A D gene is named only where the DNA matches it firmly. Not every row has a clone size; where given, it reads once, few, many or a size class.

j_gene: TRBJ1-1
len: 16
abundance: few
d_gene: .
v_gene: TRBV5-1
CDR3aa: CASSYLGGGGDTEAFF
CDR3nt: TGCGCCAGCAGCTACTTAGGAGGAGGTGGGGACACTGAAGCTTTCTTT

j_gene: TRBJ2-1
len: 15
abundance: few
d_gene: .
v_gene: TRBV7-3
CDR3aa: CASSPQGLASDEQFF
CDR3nt: TGTGCCAGCAGCCCCCAAGGGCTAGCGTCCGATGAGCAGTTCTTC

j_gene: TRBJ2-7
len: 14
abundance: .
d_gene: TRBD1
v_gene: TRBV6-1
CDR3aa: CASSEGRQGHEQYF
CDR3nt: TGTGCCAGCAGTGAAGGGAGACAGGGCCACGAGCAGTACTTC

j_gene: TRBJ2-2
len: 13
abundance: once
d_gene: .
v_gene: TRBV29-1
CDR3aa: CSVVWANTGELFF
CDR3nt: TGCAGCGTTGTTTGGGCGAACACCGGGGAGCTGTTTTTT

j_gene: TRBJ1-2
len: 15
abundance: many
d_gene: TRBD1
v_gene: TRBV5-1
CDR3aa: CASTTTGGNLFGYTF
CDR3nt: TGCGCCAGCACGACAACAGGGGGCAACTTATTTGGCTACACCTTC

j_gene: TRBJ1-5
len: 16
abundance: few
d_gene: .
v_gene: TRBV10-3
CDR3aa: CAISEPTRESNQPQHF
CDR3nt: TGTGCCATCAGTGAGCCGACAAGGGAAAGCAATCAGCCCCAGCATTTT

j_gene: TRBJ2-1
len: 18
abundance: few
d_gene: .
v_gene: TRBV19
CDR3aa: CASSRAGPLPSSYNEQFF
CDR3nt: TGTGCCAGTAGTCGGGCAGGGCCCCTCCCGAGCTCCTACAATGAGCAGTTCTTC

j_gene: TRBJ1-1
len: 12
abundance: few
d_gene: .
v_gene: TRBV4-1
CDR3aa: CASSQDTSRAFF
CDR3nt: TGCGCCAGCAGCCAAGATACAAGTAGGGCTTTCTTT

j_gene: TRBJ2-7
len: 16
abundance: few
d_gene: TRBD2
v_gene: TRBV7-8
CDR3aa: CASSLGVAGALYEQYF
CDR3nt: TGTGCCAGCAGCTTAGGGGTAGCGGGGGCCTTGTACGAGCAGTACTTC

j_gene: TRBJ1-5
len: 14
abundance: .
d_gene: .
v_gene: TRBV6-5
CDR3aa: CASSYTGTNQPQHF
CDR3nt: TGTGCCAGCAGTTACACGGGGACCAATCAGCCCCAGCATTTT

j_gene: TRBJ2-7
len: 16
abundance: few
d_gene: .
v_gene: TRBV5-1
CDR3aa: CASSPRTGIEGYEQYF
CDR3nt: TGCGCCAGCAGCCCGAGAACAGGAATAGAGGGCTACGAGCAGTACTTC

j_gene: TRBJ2-7
len: 16
abundance: .
d_gene: .
v_gene: TRBV4-2
CDR3aa: CASSQEERGFLYEQYF
CDR3nt: TGTGCCAGCAGCCAAGAGGAACGGGGCTTCTTATACGAGCAGTACTTC

j_gene: TRBJ2-2
len: 16
abundance: .
d_gene: TRBD1
v_gene: TRBV6-5
CDR3aa: CASSSSGGEWTGELFF
CDR3nt: TGTGCCAGCAGTTCTTCAGGGGGCGAGTGGACCGGGGAGCTGTTTTTT

j_gene: TRBJ2-7
len: 15
abundance: few
d_gene: .
v_gene: TRBV6-5
CDR3aa: CASSYSGGAALEQYF
CDR3nt: TGTGCCAGCAGTTACTCCGGGGGTGCAGCTCTCGAGCAGTACTTC

j_gene: TRBJ2-1
len: 16
abundance: .
d_gene: .
v_gene: TRBV10-3
CDR3aa: CAISELETGRYNEQFF
CDR3nt: TGTGCCATCAGTGAGCTTGAGACAGGGAGGTACAATGAGCAGTTCTTC

j_gene: TRBJ1-1
len: 13
abundance: .
d_gene: .
v_gene: TRBV24-1
CDR3aa: CATSTRLGTEAFF
CDR3nt: TGTGCCACCAGTACTCGATTGGGCACTGAAGCTTTCTTT

j_gene: TRBJ2-1
len: 16
abundance: few
d_gene: .
v_gene: TRBV5-1
CDR3aa: CASSLEAPIPGDEQFF
CDR3nt: TGCGCCAGCAGCTTGGAAGCACCCATCCCCGGCGATGAGCAGTTCTTC

j_gene: TRBJ2-7
len: 14
abundance: .
d_gene: TRBD1
v_gene: TRBV28
CDR3aa: CASRIGQGVSEQYF
CDR3nt: TGTGCCAGCAGGATCGGACAGGGGGTAAGCGAGCAGTACTTC